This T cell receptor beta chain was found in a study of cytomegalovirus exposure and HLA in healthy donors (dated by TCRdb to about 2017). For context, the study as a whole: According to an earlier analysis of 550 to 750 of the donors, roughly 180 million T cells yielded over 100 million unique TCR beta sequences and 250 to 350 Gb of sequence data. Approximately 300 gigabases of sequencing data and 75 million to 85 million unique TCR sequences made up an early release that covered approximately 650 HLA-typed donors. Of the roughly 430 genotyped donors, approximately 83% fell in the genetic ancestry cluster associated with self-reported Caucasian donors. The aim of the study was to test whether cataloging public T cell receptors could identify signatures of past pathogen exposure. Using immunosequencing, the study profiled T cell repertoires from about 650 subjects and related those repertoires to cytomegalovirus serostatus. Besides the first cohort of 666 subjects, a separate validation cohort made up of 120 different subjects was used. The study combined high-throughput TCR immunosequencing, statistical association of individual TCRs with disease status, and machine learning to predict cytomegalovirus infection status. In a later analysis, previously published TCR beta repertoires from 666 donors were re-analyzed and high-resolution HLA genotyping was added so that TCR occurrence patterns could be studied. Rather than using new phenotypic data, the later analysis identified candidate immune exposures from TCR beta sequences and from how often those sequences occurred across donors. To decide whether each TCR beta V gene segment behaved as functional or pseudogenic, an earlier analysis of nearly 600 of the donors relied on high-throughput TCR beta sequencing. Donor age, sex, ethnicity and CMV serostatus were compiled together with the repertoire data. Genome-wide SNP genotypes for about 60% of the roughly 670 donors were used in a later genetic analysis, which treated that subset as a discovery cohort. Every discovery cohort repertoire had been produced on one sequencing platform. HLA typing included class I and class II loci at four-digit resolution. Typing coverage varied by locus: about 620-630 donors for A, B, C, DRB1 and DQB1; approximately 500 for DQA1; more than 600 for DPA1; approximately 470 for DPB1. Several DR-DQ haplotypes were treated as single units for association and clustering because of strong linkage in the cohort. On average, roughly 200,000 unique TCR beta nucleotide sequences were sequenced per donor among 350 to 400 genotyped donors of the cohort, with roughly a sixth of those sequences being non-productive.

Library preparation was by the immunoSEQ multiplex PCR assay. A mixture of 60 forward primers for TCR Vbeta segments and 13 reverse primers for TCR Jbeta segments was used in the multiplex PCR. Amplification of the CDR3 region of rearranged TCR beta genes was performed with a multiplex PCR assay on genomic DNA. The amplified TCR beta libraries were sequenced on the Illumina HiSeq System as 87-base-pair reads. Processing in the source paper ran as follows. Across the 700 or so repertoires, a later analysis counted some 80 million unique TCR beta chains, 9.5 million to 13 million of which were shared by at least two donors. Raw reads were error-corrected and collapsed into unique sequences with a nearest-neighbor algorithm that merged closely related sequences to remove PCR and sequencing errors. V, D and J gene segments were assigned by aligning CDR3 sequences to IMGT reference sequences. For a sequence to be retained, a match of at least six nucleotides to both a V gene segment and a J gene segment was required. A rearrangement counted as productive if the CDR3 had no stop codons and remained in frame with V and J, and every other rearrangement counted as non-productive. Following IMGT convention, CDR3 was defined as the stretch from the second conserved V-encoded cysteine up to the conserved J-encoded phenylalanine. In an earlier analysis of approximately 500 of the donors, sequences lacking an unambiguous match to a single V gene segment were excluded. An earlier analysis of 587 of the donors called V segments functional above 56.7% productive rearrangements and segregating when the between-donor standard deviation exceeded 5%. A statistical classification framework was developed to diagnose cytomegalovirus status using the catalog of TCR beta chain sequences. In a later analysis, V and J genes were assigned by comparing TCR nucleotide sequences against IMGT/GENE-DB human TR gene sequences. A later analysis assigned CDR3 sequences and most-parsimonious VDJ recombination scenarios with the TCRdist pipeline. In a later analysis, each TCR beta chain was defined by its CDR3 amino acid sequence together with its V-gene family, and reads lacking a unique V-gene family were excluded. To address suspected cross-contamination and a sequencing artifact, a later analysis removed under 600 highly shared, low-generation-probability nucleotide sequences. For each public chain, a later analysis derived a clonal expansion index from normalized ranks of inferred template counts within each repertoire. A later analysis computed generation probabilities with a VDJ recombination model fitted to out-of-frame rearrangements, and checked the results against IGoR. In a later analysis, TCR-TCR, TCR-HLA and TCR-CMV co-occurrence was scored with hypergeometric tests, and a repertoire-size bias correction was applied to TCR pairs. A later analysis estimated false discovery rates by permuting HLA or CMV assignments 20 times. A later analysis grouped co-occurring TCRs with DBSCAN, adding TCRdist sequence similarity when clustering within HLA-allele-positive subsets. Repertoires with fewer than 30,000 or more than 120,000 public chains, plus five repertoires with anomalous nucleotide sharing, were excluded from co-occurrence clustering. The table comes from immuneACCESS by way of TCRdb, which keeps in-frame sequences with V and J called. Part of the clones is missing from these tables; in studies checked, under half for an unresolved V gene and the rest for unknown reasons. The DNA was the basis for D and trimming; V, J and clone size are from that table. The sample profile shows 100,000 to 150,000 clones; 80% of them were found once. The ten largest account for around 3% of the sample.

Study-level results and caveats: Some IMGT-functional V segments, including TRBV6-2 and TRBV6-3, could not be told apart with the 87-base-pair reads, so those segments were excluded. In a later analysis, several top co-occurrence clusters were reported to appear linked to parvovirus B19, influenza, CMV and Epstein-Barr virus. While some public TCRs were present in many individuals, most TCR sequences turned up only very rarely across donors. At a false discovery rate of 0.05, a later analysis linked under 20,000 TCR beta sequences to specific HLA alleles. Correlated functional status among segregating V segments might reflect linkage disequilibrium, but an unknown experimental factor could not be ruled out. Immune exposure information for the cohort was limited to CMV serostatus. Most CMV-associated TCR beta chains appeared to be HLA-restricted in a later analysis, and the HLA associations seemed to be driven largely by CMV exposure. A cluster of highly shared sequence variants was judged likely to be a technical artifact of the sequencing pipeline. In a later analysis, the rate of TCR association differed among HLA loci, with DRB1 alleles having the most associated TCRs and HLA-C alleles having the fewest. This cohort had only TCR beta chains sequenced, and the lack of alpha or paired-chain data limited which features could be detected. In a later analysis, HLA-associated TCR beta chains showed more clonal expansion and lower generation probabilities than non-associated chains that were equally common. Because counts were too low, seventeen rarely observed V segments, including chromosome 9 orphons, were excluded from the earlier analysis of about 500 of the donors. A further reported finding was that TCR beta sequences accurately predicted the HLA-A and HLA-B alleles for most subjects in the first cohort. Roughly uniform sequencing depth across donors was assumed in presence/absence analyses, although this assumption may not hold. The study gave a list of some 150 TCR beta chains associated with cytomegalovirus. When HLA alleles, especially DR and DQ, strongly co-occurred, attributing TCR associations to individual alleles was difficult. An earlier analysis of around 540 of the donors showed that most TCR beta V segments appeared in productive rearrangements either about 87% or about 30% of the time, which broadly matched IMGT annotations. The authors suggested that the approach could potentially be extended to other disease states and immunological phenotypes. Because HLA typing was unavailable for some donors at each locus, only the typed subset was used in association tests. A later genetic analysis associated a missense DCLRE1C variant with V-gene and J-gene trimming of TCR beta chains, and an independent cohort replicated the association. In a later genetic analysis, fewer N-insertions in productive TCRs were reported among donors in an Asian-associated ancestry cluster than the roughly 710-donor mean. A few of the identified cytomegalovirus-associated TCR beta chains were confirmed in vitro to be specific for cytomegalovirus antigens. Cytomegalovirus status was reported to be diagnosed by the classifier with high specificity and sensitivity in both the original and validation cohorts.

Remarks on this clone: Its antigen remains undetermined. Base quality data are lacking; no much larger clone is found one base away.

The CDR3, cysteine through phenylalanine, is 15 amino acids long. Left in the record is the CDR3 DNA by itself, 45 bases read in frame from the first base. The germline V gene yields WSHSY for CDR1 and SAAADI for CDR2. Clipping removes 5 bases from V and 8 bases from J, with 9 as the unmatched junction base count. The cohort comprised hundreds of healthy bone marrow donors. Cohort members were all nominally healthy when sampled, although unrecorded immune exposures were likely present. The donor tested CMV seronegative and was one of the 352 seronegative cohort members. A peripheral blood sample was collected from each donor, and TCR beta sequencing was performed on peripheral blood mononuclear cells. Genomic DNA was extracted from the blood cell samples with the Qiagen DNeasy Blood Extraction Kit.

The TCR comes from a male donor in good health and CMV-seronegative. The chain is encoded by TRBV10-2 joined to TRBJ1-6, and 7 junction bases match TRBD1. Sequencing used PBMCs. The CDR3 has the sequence CASSRSRQGDSPLHF. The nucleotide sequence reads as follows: TGCGCCAGCAGTCGCTCCAGGCAGGGGGATTCACCCCTCCACTTT.